The 5 T cell receptor beta chains below were found in one sample sequenced in a study of shared clonotypes between healthy human individuals. Data came from immunoSEQ multiplex PCR; TCRdb stores just in-frame clones and leaves some out. The sample shows approximately 1,000,000 clones, around three quarters of them seen only once. Sequenced input: memory CD4+ T cells from PBMCs. Specified subset: CD45RA-negative fraction. Receptors originate from a man younger than 30 in good health. Some clones in this sample may be carry-over from other donors' samples.

This sequence joins TRBV11-3 and TRBJ1-2, with 10 bases that match TRBD1. The CDR3 totals 13 residues. Germline CDR1 SGHNT, CDR2 YENEEA. Losses at the gene ends were 5 bases for V and 7 bases for J; bases not matched to a gene: 4. CDR3 residues: CASSRTGGAGYTF. In nucleotides, the CDR3 is TGTGCCAGCAGCAGGACAGGGGGTGCTGGCTACACCTTC.

A word on this clone: The sample has other DNA sequences that encode this CDR3 too. As DNA, the CDR3 is TGCGCCAGCAGCTTGGGGTTGGAGACCCAGTACTTC. Protein product: CASSLGLETQYF. This sequence joins TRBV5-1 and TRBJ2-5; D not resolved. This CDR3 comprises 12 residues. V was clipped by 0 bases and J by 5 bases, with 5 bases between them. Per the germline V gene, CDR1 is SGHRS and CDR2 is YFSETQ. Filled out from reference TRBV5-1 and TRBJ2-5, the complete variable domain reads KAGVTQTPRYLIKTRGQQVTLSCSPISGHRSVSWYQQTPGQGLQFLFEYFSETQRNKGNFPGRFSGRQFSNSRSEMNVSTLELGDSALYLCASSLGLETQYFGPGTRLLVL.

The sample holds one count of this clone. The chain combines TRBV28 with TRBJ1-2; the D gene is possibly TRBD1 (5 bases). Trimming took 7 bases from V and 2 from J, leaving 8 bases between them. Germline loops: CDR1 MDHEN, CDR2 SYDVKM. The CDR3 length is 12 residues. Here the CDR3 reads CASNSGNYGYTF. The CDR3 region has the DNA TGTGCCAGCAATTCAGGGAACTATGGCTACACCTTC.

The chain couples TRBV30 to TRBJ2-3; maybe TRBD2 (5 bases). V was clipped by 2 bases and J by 6 bases, with 21 bases between them. This CDR3 is built from 16 residues. Germline CDR1 reads GTSNPN; CDR2 reads SVGIG (reference sequence). In DNA, the CDR3 is TGTGCCTGGAGTAGGAGGACCTCCTTAGTTGGCGATACGCAGTATTTT. As protein: CAWSRRTSLVGDTQYF.

This clone was found a few times. J is TRBJ2-7 and V is TRBV5-3; D is undetermined. TRBV5-3 is flagged as an ORF with uncertain function. CDR3 size: 19 residues. Trimming stripped 5 bases from V and 0 bases from J, with 27 bases between. The CDR3 region has the DNA TGTGCCAGAAGACATCGACCCCACAATCTGGTGCCAATCTCCTACGAGCAGTACTTC. Encoded protein: CARRHRPHNLVPISYEQYF.